The 31 T cell receptor beta chains in this list originate from one sample, sequenced in a study of blood T cell repertoires in COVID-19. Some clones are missing from TCRdb's copy, which holds only in-frame ones; the method was immunoSEQ multiplex PCR. The repertoire holds some 83,000 clones, with around 81% as singletons. Sequencing input: peripheral blood. These TCRs come from a man older than 75 with acute or convalescent COVID-19.

The gene calls are TRBV9 and TRBJ2-5; D is possibly TRBD1 (5 bases). Germline CDR1 is SGDLS and CDR2 is YYNGEE. The CDR3 contains 13 residues. Trimming stripped 4 bases from V and 4 bases from J, with 11 bases between. Here the CDR3 reads CASSSGFLETQYF. The DNA of the CDR3 is TGTGCCAGCAGCTCAGGGTTCCTAGAGACCCAGTACTTC.

This chain uses TRBV14 with TRBJ2-1; D is perhaps TRBD2 (7 bases). Per germline, CDR1 SGHDN and CDR2 FVKESK. V lost 0 bases to trimming and J lost 2 bases, with 20 bases between them. The CDR3 runs 19 residues. The CDR3 here is CASSQDPSRGPGAYNEQFF. In DNA, the CDR3 is TGTGCCAGCAGCCAAGACCCATCGCGGGGGCCGGGGGCCTACAATGAGCAGTTCTTC.

This clone has just one count. The genes are TRBV11-2 and TRBJ1-1; a weak D match, TRBD1 (5 bases). V shed 4 bases and J shed 0 bases, with 24 bases lying between them. Per the germline V gene, CDR1 is SGHAT and CDR2 is FQNNGV. The CDR3 is 19 residues long. The CDR3 here is CASSSARSSVGLLNTEAFF. CDR3 nucleotides: TGTGCCAGCAGCTCCGCTCGAAGTAGCGTGGGACTCCTGAACACTGAAGCTTTCTTT. The variable domain in full, completed from reference TRBV11-2 and TRBJ1-1, reads EAGVAQSPRYKIIEKRQSVAFWCNPISGHATLYWYQQILGQGPKLLIQFQNNGVVDDSQLPKDRFSAERLKGVDSTLKIQPAKLEDSAVYLCASSSARSSVGLLNTEAFFGQGTRLTVV.

The V gene is TRBV18, the J gene TRBJ2-7, with 9 bases identical to TRBD1. The CDR3 is 15 amino acids. The V segment lost 5 bases and the J segment 3 bases; nucleotides outside the gene matches: 8. Germline V gives CDR1 KGHSH, CDR2 LQKENI. The CDR3 loop is CASSGTGQGSYEQYF. CDR3 DNA sequence: TGTGCCAGCTCAGGAACGGGACAGGGTAGCTACGAGCAGTACTTC. Full variable domain (remainder filled in from reference TRBV18 and TRBJ2-7): NAGVMQNPRHLVRRRGQEARLRCSPMKGHSHVYWYRQLPEEGLKFMVYLQKENIIDESGMPKERFSAEFPKEGPSILRIQQVVRGDSAAYFCASSGTGQGSYEQYFGPGTRLTVT.

The CDR3 region has the DNA TGTGCCAGCAGTTACGAGGGCGGGAGGTACACCGGGGAGCTGTTTTTT. Translating it yields CASSYEGGRYTGELFF. This chain uses TRBV6-5 with TRBJ2-2; 8 bases match TRBD2. The junction had 5 bases not matched to a gene; V was cut back by 2 bases and J by 3 bases. Germline V gives CDR1 MNHEY, CDR2 SVGAGI. CDR3 length: 16 residues.

This clone was counted once. CDR3 loop: CACNRAVNTEAFF. The CDR3 DNA reads as TGTGCCTGTAATAGAGCTGTGAACACTGAAGCTTTCTTT. The J gene is TRBJ1-1, the V gene TRBV19; D call uncertain. The CDR3 covers 13 residues. Per germline, CDR1 LNHDA and CDR2 SQIVND (reference sequence). V was cut by 11 bases and J by 0 bases, with 13 bases left in between.

The CDR3 region is CASSPSTAANTEAFF. The CDR3 nucleotides are TGTGCCAGCTCACCCTCGACAGCAGCGAACACTGAAGCTTTCTTT. The V call is TRBV18, the J call TRBJ1-1; the D gene is possibly TRBD1 (5 bases). The germline V and J ends were trimmed by 3 bases and 1 base, with 12 bases remaining between them. Per the germline V gene, CDR1 is KGHSH and CDR2 is LQKENI. The CDR3 is made up of 15 amino acids.

J is TRBJ2-6 and V is TRBV30; 7 bases fit TRBD1. Germline V gene data show CDR1 as GTSNPN and CDR2 as SVGIG (reference sequence). The CDR3 sequence is 16 residues long. V lost 1 base to trimming and J lost 3 bases; unmatched junction nucleotides: 6. CDR3 region: CAWSEFRDSGANVLTF. CDR3 sequence (DNA): TGTGCCTGGAGTGAGTTTCGGGACAGTGGGGCCAACGTCCTGACTTTC.

The rearrangement joins TRBV14 to TRBJ2-3, with D tentatively TRBD2 (5 bases). This CDR3 comprises 13 residues. The V gene's germline CDR1 is SGHDN and CDR2 FVKESK. Trimming pared 3 bases from V and 5 bases from J, leaving 9 bases between. This CDR3 reads CASSHPAVDTQYF. The CDR3 bases are TGTGCCAGCAGCCACCCAGCGGTAGATACGCAGTATTTT.

The chain links TRBV30 to TRBJ1-4; no clear D. The CDR3 loop spans 16 amino acids. V dropped 0 bases and J dropped 0 bases, with 11 bases sitting between them. Germline V gene sequence: CDR1 GTSNPN, CDR2 SVGIG (reference sequence). CDR3 coding DNA: TGTGCCTGGAGTGTAACAGCCTCTGCAACTAATGAAAAACTGTTTTTT. It encodes CAWSVTASATNEKLFF.

The V gene is TRBV5-6, the J gene TRBJ1-5, with D hard to call. CDR3 length: 14 residues. Germline CDR1 SGHDT, CDR2 YYEEEE. V gave up 1 base and J gave up 2 bases, with 7 bases separating them. CDR3 in amino acids: CASSLLGGNQPQHF. The CDR3 DNA reads as TGTGCCAGCAGCTTGTTGGGCGGCAATCAGCCCCAGCATTTT.

The chain has TRBV15 and TRBJ1-6, with a weak D call TRBD1 (6 bases). The CDR3 runs to 17 residues. V lost 5 bases and J 0 bases, leaving 14 bases between the germline ends. From germline, CDR1 is LNHNV and CDR2 YYDKDF (reference sequence). The CDR3 DNA reads as TGTGCCACCAGCCAACGGACAGCAAGCTCCTATAATTCACCCCTCCACTTT. This gives the protein CATSQRTASSYNSPLHF.

This clone was observed a handful of times. J is TRBJ1-4 and V is TRBV2; D perhaps matches TRBD1 (6 bases). V lost 8 bases to trimming and J lost 8 bases, with 21 bases between them. Germline values: CDR1 SNHLY, CDR2 FYNNEI. The length of the CDR3 is 15 residues. In DNA form, the CDR3 reads TGTGCCAGCTCGCGAGAGCAGGGCAGGGGAGAAAAACTGTTTTTT. This codes for CASSREQGRGEKLFF.

The chain employs TRBV24-1 and TRBJ2-2, with a weak D call TRBD1 (6 bases). Trimming pared 5 bases from V and 1 base from J, leaving 10 bases between. Germline V gene lookup returns CDR1 KGHDR and CDR2 SFDVKD. The CDR3 is 15 residues long. CDR3 amino acids: CATSVGQMNTGELFF. CDR3 DNA sequence: TGTGCCACCAGTGTCGGACAGATGAACACCGGGGAGCTGTTTTTT.

The chain is built from TRBV6-6 and TRBJ1-1, with D perhaps matching TRBD1 (6 bases). The CDR3 has 14 residues. The ends were cut back, 2 bases at V and 2 bases at J, with 9 bases in the middle. Germline lookup yields CDR1 MNHNY and CDR2 SVGAGI (reference sequence). For the CDR3, the DNA is TGTGCCAGCAGTTACACAGGGACAAACACTGAAGCTTTCTTT. Amino acids: CASSYTGTNTEAFF.

The chain carries TRBV29-1 and TRBJ2-5; D is perhaps TRBD1 (5 bases). The germline CDR1 and CDR2 sequences are SQVTM and ANQGSEA. This CDR3 has 14 residues. Trimming pared 4 bases from V and 2 bases from J, leaving 14 bases between. CDR3 DNA: TGCAGCGTTGTCGGTCAGGGTCATCAAGAGACCCAGTACTTC. Protein: CSVVGQGHQETQYF.

In its sample, this clone was seen a few times. The chain is built from TRBV11-2 and TRBJ1-6; D remains unclear. CDR3 size: 12 residues. In germline, CDR1 is SGHAT, CDR2 FQNNGV. V lost 1 base to trimming and J lost 10 bases, with 5 bases between them. This chain's CDR3 is CASSLVSSPLHF. DNA of the CDR3: TGTGCCAGCAGCTTAGTGAGCTCACCCCTCCACTTT.

The chain has TRBV6-6 and TRBJ1-2, with 9 bases identical to TRBD1. Trimming at V came to 0 bases and at J to 7 bases, leaving 6 bases not matched to a gene. The CDR3 has 15 amino acids. Germline lookup yields CDR1 MNHNY and CDR2 SVGAGI (reference sequence). The CDR3 protein is CASSYSPGQGGGYTF. The DNA of the CDR3 is TGTGCCAGCAGTTACTCCCCGGGACAGGGAGGTGGCTACACCTTC.

This clone was counted once. This chain links TRBV7-9 with TRBJ1-1, with 7 nucleotides matching TRBD1. This CDR3 region has 13 residues. The V segment lost 4 bases and the J segment 5 bases; nucleotides outside the gene matches: 4. CDR1 and CDR2 (germline): SEHNR, FQNEAQ (reference sequence). The CDR3 region has the DNA TGTGCCAGCAGCTCTCAGACAGGGACTGAAGCTTTCTTT. The encoded protein is CASSSQTGTEAFF.

J is TRBJ1-2 and V is TRBV6-5; D gene ambiguous. Trimming stripped 6 bases from V and 0 bases from J, with 14 bases between. CDR3 length: 15 amino acids. CDR1 is MNHEY and CDR2 is SVGAGI in the germline V gene. CDR3 region: CASSRALGANYGYTF. CDR3 nucleotide sequence: TGTGCCAGCAGCCGGGCCCTGGGAGCTAACTATGGCTACACCTTC.

The rearrangement links TRBV14 to TRBJ2-1; D perhaps matches TRBD2 (5 bases). The CDR3 is 16 amino acids. Germline CDR1 SGHDN, CDR2 FVKESK. V was shortened by 4 bases and J by 3 bases, with 16 bases between the two germline ends. In DNA, the CDR3 is TGTGCCAGCAGCCCCCTTAGTCGAAGCGGCTACAATGAGCAGTTCTTC. It translates to CASSPLSRSGYNEQFF. Variable domain in full (rest from reference TRBV14 and TRBJ2-1): EAGVTQFPSHSVIEKGQTVTLRCDPISGHDNLYWYRRVMGKEIKFLLHFVKESKQDESGMPNNRFLAERTGGTYSTLKVQPAELEDSGVYFCASSPLSRSGYNEQFFGPGTRLTVL.

The chain is built from TRBV2 and TRBJ1-2; 8 bases are a match to TRBD1. Per germline, CDR1 SNHLY and CDR2 FYNNEI. The CDR3 sequence is 14 residues long. V lost 5 bases to trimming and J lost 8 bases; unmatched junction nucleotides: 10. The CDR3 reads CASSRQGALRGYTF. CDR3 DNA: TGTGCCAGCAGTCGTCAGGGGGCGCTCAGGGGCTACACCTTC. The full variable domain, in which reference TRBV2 and TRBJ1-2 provide the parts outside the CDR3, is EPEVTQTPSHQVTQMGQEVILRCVPISNHLYFYWYRQILGQKVEFLVSFYNNEISEKSEIFDDQFSVERPDGSNFTLKIRSTKLEDSAMYFCASSRQGALRGYTFGSGTRLTVV.

This clone was counted only a few times. The rearrangement links TRBV27 to TRBJ2-7; TRBD2 matches at 8 bases. This CDR3 region has 15 residues. V lost 6 bases to trimming and J lost 0 bases; unmatched junction nucleotides: 7. Looked up from germline, CDR1 is MNHEY and CDR2 is SMNVEV (reference sequence). CDR3 residues: CASSHRTSGSYEQYF. CDR3 DNA: TGTGCCAGCAGCCATCGAACTAGCGGCTCCTACGAGCAGTACTTC.

The chain couples TRBV29-1 to TRBJ2-7, with 9 positions matching TRBD2. Trimming at V came to 7 bases and at J to 0 bases, leaving 10 bases not matched to a gene. The germline V gene encodes CDR1 SQVTM and CDR2 ANQGSEA. The CDR3 runs to 15 residues. The CDR3, as DNA: TGCAGCGGGGCTAGCGGGAAGAGGAGCTCCTACGAGCAGTACTTC. Encoded protein: CSGASGKRSSYEQYF.

This chain links TRBV14 with TRBJ1-2; TRBD1 is a possible D gene (5 bases). This CDR3 spans 14 amino acids. The V end was cut by 2 bases, the J end by 6 bases, with 13 bases between. CDR1 is SGHDN, CDR2 FVKESK, per germline. The CDR3 DNA is TGTGCCAGCAGCCAACTCCAGGGTTGGGATGGCTACACCTTC. Residues: CASSQLQGWDGYTF.

This clone has just one count. The J gene is TRBJ2-5, the V gene TRBV7-9, with D tentatively TRBD1 (5 bases). The CDR3 extends over 14 amino acids. Per the germline V gene, CDR1 is SEHNR and CDR2 is FQNEAQ (reference sequence). Trimming shortened V by 2 bases and J by 1 base, and 8 bases separated the two germline ends. The CDR3 loop is CASSLRQPQETQYF. The CDR3 nucleotides read TGTGCCAGCAGCTTAAGACAGCCCCAAGAGACCCAGTACTTC. The complete variable domain, with remaining parts taken from reference TRBV7-9 and TRBJ2-5, reads DTGVSQNPRHKITKRGQNVTFRCDPISEHNRLYWYRQTLGQGPEFLTYFQNEAQLEKSRLLSDRFSAERPKGSFSTLEIQRTEQGDSAMYLCASSLRQPQETQYFGPGTRLLVL.

This chain joins TRBV6-5 and TRBJ1-5; D might be TRBD1 (6 bases). V shed 7 bases and J shed 0 bases, with 13 bases lying between them. This CDR3 has 15 residues. The germline V gene encodes CDR1 MNHEY and CDR2 SVGAGI. The CDR3 sequence is CASTRQVHSNQPQHF. CDR3 nucleotides: TGTGCCAGCACTCGACAGGTTCATAGCAATCAGCCCCAGCATTTT.

This clone was seen a few times. V is TRBV7-9 and J is TRBJ2-2, with TRBD1 matching over 7 bases. In germline, CDR1 is SEHNR, CDR2 FQNEAQ (reference sequence). After removal of 5 bases from V and 6 bases from J, the junction contained 12 bases not matched to a gene. This CDR3 region has 16 residues. CDR3 coding DNA: TGTGCCAGCAGCCATTACCGCGGACAGGACGCCGGGGAGCTGTTTTTT. Translating it yields CASSHYRGQDAGELFF.

The CDR3 DNA reads TGCGCCAGCAGCTTTAATAGTTCACCCCTCCACTTT. Translation gives CASSFNSSPLHF. The chain joins TRBV5-1 to TRBJ1-6; the D is unclear. The CDR3 has 12 residues. Trimming left V 2 bases short and J 9 bases short, with 6 bases between. Germline V gives CDR1 SGHRS, CDR2 YFSETQ.

This clone was detected only once. The genes are TRBV5-6 and TRBJ1-2, with D perhaps matching TRBD1 (6 bases). CDR1 and CDR2 (germline): SGHDT, YYEEEE. The CDR3 extends over 15 amino acids. V was trimmed by 3 bases and J by 1 base, leaving 13 bases between them. The DNA for the CDR3 is TGTGCCAGCAGCTGGGAAGGGACATATAACTATGGCTACACCTTC. Translating gives CASSWEGTYNYGYTF.

This clone was seen only a few times. This sequence joins TRBV4-1 and TRBJ1-6; 7 bases align to TRBD1. With V trimmed by 1 base and J by 7 bases, 7 bases remained unmatched. The CDR3 runs 16 residues. The V gene's germline CDR1 is MGHRA and CDR2 YSYEKL. In nucleotides, the CDR3 is TGCGCCAGCAGCCAAGGGGCACAGGGGCGGAATTCACCCCTCCACTTT. Translating gives CASSQGAQGRNSPLHF.